Described below is a single T cell receptor beta chain sequence and its context. Its antigen remains unknown. CDR1 and CDR2 from the germline V gene are PRHDT and FYEKMQ (reference sequence). The CDR3 extends over 19 amino acids. Unmatched junction bases numbered 21, after V lost 4 bases and J lost 3 bases. An assay was performed, and its level was deep. Clones were read by immunoSEQ multiplex PCR, and TCRdb kept only the in-frame ones, dropping some. The sample consists of over 2 million clones, 85% to 95% of them appearing once. These data are taken from a study of shared clonotypes between healthy human individuals. Study results and caveats: The study found lower generation probabilities in non-shared clonotypes than in those shared by all four donors.

Donors, without exception, were Caucasian adults residing in Nashville, Tennessee. V gene TRBV13 combines with J gene TRBJ2-7; 7 bases line up with TRBD1. Sequenced material: naive CD4+ T cells from PBMCs. Subset: CD45RA+ positively selected. The origin of this receptor is a young man in good health. Some clones in this sample may be carry-over from other donors' samples. CDR3 DNA sequence: TGTGCCAGCAGCTCCCGACCATACACCGGGACAGTGCCCCACTACGAGCAGTACTTC. Translation gives CASSSRPYTGTVPHYEQYF.